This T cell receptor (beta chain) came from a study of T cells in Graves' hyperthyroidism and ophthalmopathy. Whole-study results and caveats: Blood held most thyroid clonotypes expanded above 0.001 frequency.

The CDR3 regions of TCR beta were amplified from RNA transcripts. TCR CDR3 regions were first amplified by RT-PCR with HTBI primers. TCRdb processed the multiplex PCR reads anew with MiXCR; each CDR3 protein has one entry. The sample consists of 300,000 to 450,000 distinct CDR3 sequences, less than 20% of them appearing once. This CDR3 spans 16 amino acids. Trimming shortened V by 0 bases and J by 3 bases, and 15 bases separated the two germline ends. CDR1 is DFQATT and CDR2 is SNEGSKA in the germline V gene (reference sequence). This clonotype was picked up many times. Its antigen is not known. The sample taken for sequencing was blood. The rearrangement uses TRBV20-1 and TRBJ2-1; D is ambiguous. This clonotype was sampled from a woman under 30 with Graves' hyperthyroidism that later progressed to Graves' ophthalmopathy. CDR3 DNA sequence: TGCAGTGCTAGAGATGCAATTGGGCGGAGCTACAATGAGCAGTTCTTC. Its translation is CSARDAIGRSYNEQFF.